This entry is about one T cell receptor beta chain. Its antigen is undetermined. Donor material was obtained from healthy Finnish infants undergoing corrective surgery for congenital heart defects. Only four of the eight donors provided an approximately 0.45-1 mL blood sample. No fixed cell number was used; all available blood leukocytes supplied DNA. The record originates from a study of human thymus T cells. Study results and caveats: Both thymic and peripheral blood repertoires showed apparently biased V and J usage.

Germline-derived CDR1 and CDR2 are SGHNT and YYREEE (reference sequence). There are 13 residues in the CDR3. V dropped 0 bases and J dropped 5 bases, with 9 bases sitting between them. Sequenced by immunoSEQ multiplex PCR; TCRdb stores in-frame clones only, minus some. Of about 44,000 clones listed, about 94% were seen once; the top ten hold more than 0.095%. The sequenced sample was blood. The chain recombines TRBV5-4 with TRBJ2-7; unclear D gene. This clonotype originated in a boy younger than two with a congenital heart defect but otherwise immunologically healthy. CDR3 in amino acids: CASSLEANDEQYF. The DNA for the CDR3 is TGTGCCAGCAGCTTGGAAGCCAACGACGAGCAGTACTTC.